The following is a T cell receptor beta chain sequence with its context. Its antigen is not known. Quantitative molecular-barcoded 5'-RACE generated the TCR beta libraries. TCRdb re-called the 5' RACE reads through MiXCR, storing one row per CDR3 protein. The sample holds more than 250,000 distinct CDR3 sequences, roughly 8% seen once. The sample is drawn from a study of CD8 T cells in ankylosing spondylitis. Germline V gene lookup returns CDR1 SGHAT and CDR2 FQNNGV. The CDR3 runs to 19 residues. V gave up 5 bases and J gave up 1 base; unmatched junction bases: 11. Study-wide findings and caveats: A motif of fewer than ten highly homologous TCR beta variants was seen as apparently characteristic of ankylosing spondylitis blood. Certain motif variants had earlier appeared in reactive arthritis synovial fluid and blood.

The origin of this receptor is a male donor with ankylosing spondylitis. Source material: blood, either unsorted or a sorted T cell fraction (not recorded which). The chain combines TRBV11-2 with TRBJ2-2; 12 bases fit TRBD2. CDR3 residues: CASSHTSGRILRNTGELFF. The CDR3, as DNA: TGTGCCAGCAGCCATACTAGCGGGAGGATTCTGAGGAACACCGGGGAGCTGTTTTTT. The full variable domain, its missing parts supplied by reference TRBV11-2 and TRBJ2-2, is EAGVAQSPRYKIIEKRQSVAFWCNPISGHATLYWYQQILGQGPKLLIQFQNNGVVDDSQLPKDRFSAERLKGVDSTLKIQPAKLEDSAVYLCASSHTSGRILRNTGELFFGEGSRLTVL.